This T cell receptor beta chain was identified in a study of OX40 agonist ivuxolimab in advanced cancers. Context from the whole study: The costimulatory receptor OX40 (CD134) was targeted by ivuxolimab, a fully human IgG2 agonistic monoclonal antibody. Patients were allowed to have had prior anti-PD-1, anti-PD-L1 or anti-CTLA-4 therapy, and approximately 40% of the dose-escalation patients had been treated with checkpoint inhibitors. The monotherapy dose-escalation portion (N = 52 patients) of the phase I ivuxolimab trial is reported in the paper. Among the approximately 54 dose-escalation patients, about 19 had hepatocellular carcinoma, roughly 15 melanoma, 9 renal cell carcinoma and 9 head and neck cancer. In the dose-escalation cohort, approximately 83% of patients were male, and the mean age was approximately 60 years with a range of about 23 to 79. Partial responses occurred in three dose-escalation patients, of whom one had hepatocellular carcinoma and two had cutaneous melanoma. Peripheral TCRbeta sequencing was intended to test whether TCR sequence diversity was altered and clonal T-cell expansion was caused by ivuxolimab. Intravenous ivuxolimab was administered to patients every 2 weeks at six dose levels: 0.01, 0.1, 0.3, 1.5, 3 and 10 mg/kg.

Reading from cysteine to phenylalanine, the CDR3 counts 12 amino acids. The entry retains the CDR3 DNA only, 36 bases that are in frame from base 1. Here V drops 5 bases and J drops 12 bases, and the junction holds 4 bases not matched to any gene. The germline V gene yields SGHTA for CDR1 and FQGTGA for CDR2. Concerning this clone itself: The antigen it recognizes is unknown. Per-base quality was not reported, and no clone a single base away is much larger than it.

For sequencing of the TCRbeta CDR3 region, genomic DNA was extracted from the sorted cells. TCRbeta CDR3 regions were sequenced using the immunoSEQ Assay. TCRdb's version of the immuneACCESS table is confined to in-frame rearrangements and falls short of the full clone set. An unresolved V gene accounts for under half of the shortfall where checked; the remainder is of unknown origin. The sample table records approximately 120,000 clones; 80% to 95% of these occur just once. The top ten clonotypes cover under 0.85% of the sample. The trial excluded patients who had a history of autoimmune disease or who were on systemic immunosuppression. In every dose cohort, peripheral blood was drawn for TCR sequencing at baseline, cycle 4 day 1, and cycle 7 day 1. Samples were obtained from an open-label, multicenter, first-in-human phase I dose-escalation trial of ivuxolimab. Adults with locally advanced or metastatic melanoma, renal cell, hepatocellular, or head and neck squamous cell carcinoma were enrolled in the trial. CD4+ and CD8+ T cells were sorted separately from peripheral blood before TCR sequencing.

Summary of the overall study and its limitations: In partial responders in the 0.1-3.0 mg/kg groups, normalized peripheral clonal expansion was found to be among the lowest, especially among CD8+ T cells. After ivuxolimab, expanded clones were on average more numerous among CD8+ T cells than among CD4+ T cells. Low levels of normalized T-cell clonal expansion were also seen in some patients who did not respond. Antigen specificity was not determined for the clonally expanded peripheral T cells. Clonal expansion of both CD4+ and CD8+ blood T cells was observed from baseline to week 6 at doses 0.1 to 3.0 mg/kg.

The origin of this receptor is an adult with an advanced solid tumor such as melanoma, head and neck, liver or kidney cancer. The sample was CD4+ or CD8+ T cells sorted from blood, taken in a trial of the OX40 agonist ivuxolimab. The sequence is built from TRBV7-3 and TRBJ2-1; 10 bases in between match TRBD2. The CDR3 is CASSPSGSLQFF. The nucleotide sequence is given as TGTGCCAGCAGCCCTAGCGGGAGTTTGCAGTTCTTC.